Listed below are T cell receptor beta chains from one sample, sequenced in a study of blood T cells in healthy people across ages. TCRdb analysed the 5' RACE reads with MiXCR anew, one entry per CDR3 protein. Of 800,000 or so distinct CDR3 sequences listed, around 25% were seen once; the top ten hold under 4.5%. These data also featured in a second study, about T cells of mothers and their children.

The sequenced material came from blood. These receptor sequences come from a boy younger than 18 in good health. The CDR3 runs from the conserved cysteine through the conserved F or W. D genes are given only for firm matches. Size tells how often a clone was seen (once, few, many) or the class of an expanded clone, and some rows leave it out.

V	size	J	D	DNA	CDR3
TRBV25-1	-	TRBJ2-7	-	TGTGCCAGCAGTGCCTCGGGGGCTCGCGAGCAGTACTTC	CASSASGAREQYF
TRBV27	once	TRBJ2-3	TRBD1	TGTGCCAGCAGTTTACTGACAGGGCCTCAACCAGATACGCAGTATTTT	CASSLLTGPQPDTQYF
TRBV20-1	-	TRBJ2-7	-	TGCAGTGCTAGACGCCCGAATCCCTACGAGCAGTACTTC	CSARRPNPYEQYF
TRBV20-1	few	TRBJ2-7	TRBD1	TGCAGTGCTAGCAGCCGGGACAGAAGCTCCTACGAGCAGTACTTC	CSASSRDRSSYEQYF
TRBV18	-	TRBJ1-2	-	TGTGCCAGCACGCCAGAGGGTAGCTATGGCTACACCTTC	CASTPEGSYGYTF
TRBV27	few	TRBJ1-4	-	TGTGCCAGCAGTTCGTCCTATGGGACTCCCGAAAAACTGTTTTTT	CASSSSYGTPEKLFF
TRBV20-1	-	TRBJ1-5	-	TGCAGTGCTAGAGATTTCAATAGGGGGGGTGGTCAGCCCCAGCATTTT	CSARDFNRGGGQPQHF
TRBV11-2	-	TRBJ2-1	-	TGTGCCAGCAGCTTAGATGGGGTTTCCTACAATGAGCAGTTCTTC	CASSLDGVSYNEQFF
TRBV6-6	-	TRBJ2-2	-	TGTGCCAGCAGCGACCTATCGAACACCGGGGAGCTGTTTTTT	CASSDLSNTGELFF
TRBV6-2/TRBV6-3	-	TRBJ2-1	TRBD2	TGTGCCAGCGCCCGTAGCGGGTGGGGGAATGAGCAGTTCTTC	CASARSGWGNEQFF
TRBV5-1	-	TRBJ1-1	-	TGCGCCAGCAGCCTCGAGGGACATCCGAACACTGAAGCTTTCTTT	CASSLEGHPNTEAFF
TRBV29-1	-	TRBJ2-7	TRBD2	TGCAGCGTTGAACGGGAGGATTACGAGCAGTACTTC	CSVEREDYEQYF
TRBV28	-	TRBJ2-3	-	TGTGCCAGCAGCCCATTCCCCACAGGGTACGATACGCAGTATTTT	CASSPFPTGYDTQYF
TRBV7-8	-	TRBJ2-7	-	TGTGCCAGCAGCTCTCCAGCGGCAACCTACGAGCAGTACTTC	CASSSPAATYEQYF
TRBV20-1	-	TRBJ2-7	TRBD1	TGCAGTGCTATATGGACAGGGAGCTACGAGCAGTACTTC	CSAIWTGSYEQYF
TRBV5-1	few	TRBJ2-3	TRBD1	TGCGCCAGCAAAGGACAGGGCACAGATACGCAGTATTTT	CASKGQGTDTQYF
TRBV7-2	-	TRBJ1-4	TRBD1	TGTGCCAGCAGCCGGGGACAGCTATATGAAAAACTGTTTTTT	CASSRGQLYEKLFF
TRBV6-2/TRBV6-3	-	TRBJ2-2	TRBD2	TGTGCCAGCAGGGGAGCGGGAGCGAACACCGGGGAGCTGTTTTTT	CASRGAGANTGELFF
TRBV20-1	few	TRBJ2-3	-	TGCAGTGCTAGAGATTGGAGGGCCAACACAGATACGCAGTATTTT	CSARDWRANTDTQYF
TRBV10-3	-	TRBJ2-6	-	TGTGCCATCAGGCCACAGGGCTCGTCTGGGGCCAACGTCCTGACTTTC	CAIRPQGSSGANVLTF
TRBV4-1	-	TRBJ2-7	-	TGCGCCAGCAGCCAAGAGCCAGGTTTAGGGTCCTACGAGCAGTACTTC	CASSQEPGLGSYEQYF
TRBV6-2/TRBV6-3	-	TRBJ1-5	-	TGTGCCAGCAGCCGACCTCGGACGGCTCCAAATCAGCCCCAGCATTTT	CASSRPRTAPNQPQHF
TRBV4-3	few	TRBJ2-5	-	TGCGCCAGCAGCCAAACAAGCGGGTGGGGAGAGACCCAGTACTTC	CASSQTSGWGETQYF
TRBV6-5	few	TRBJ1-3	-	TGTGCCAGCAGTTTCTACTCTGGAAACACCATATATTTT	CASSFYSGNTIYF
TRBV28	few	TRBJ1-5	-	TGTGCCTCTCTCTCGGGGTCCAATCAGCCCCAGCATTTT	CASLSGSNQPQHF
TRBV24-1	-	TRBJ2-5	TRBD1	TGTGCCACCAGTGATTTTACAGGGGGAGCGGAGACCCAGTACTTC	CATSDFTGGAETQYF
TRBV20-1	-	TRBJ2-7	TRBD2	TGCAGTGCTAGCTCTAGCGGGAGCTACGAGCAGTACTTC	CSASSSGSYEQYF
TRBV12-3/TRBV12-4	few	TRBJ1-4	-	TGTGCCAGCAGTTTAATCCGTTCCTTCCCGGAAAAACTGTTTTTT	CASSLIRSFPEKLFF
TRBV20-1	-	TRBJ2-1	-	TGCAGTGCTAGAGCGGGCAGGGGTCACTACAATGAGCAGTTCTTC	CSARAGRGHYNEQFF
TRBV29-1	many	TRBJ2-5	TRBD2	TGCAGCGTTGTTGGCGGGGGGTCCCAAGAGACCCAGTACTTC	CSVVGGGSQETQYF
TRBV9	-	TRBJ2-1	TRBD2	TGTGCCAGCAGCCCCGAACTAGCGGGCGAGCAGTTCTTC	CASSPELAGEQFF
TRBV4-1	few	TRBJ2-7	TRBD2	TGCGCCAGCAGCCAAGTCGGGACTAGCGGGAGGTCCCCCTTCGGTTACGAGCAGTACTTC	CASSQVGTSGRSPFGYEQYF
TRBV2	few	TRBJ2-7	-	TGTGCCAGCAGTGAAGCTAAGGGGGGGGGTTCTTACGAGCAGTACTTC	CASSEAKGGGSYEQYF
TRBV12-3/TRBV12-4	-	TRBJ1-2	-	TGTGCCAGCAACCAGGGAGGACGGGGTGGCTACACCTTC	CASNQGGRGGYTF
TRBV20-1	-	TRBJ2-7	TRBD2	TGCAGTGCTCGTAGCGGGAGAAGATCCTACGAGCAGTACTTC	CSARSGRRSYEQYF
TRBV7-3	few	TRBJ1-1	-	TGTGCCAGCAGCTTTTCCCCAGGGACGCCATCCTTTGCTTTT	CASSFSPGTPSFAF
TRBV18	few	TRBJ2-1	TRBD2	TGTGCCAGCTCACTCTCTAGCGGGAGTACCTACAATGAGCAGTTCTTC	CASSLSSGSTYNEQFF
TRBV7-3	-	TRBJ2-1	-	TGTGCCAGCAGCCTTAATCCGGGATCCTACAATGAGCAGTTCTTC	CASSLNPGSYNEQFF
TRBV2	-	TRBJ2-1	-	TGTGCCAGCAGTGACGCGGGGTACAATGAGCAGTTCTTC	CASSDAGYNEQFF
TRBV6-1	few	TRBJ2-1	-	TGTGCCAGCAGTGAATTCCAGGGGCTGCAGTTCTTC	CASSEFQGLQFF
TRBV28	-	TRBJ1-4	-	TGTGCCAGCAGTCCACCCCTCTTGACTAATGAAAAACTGTTTTTT	CASSPPLLTNEKLFF
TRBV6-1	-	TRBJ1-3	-	TGTGCCGGCAGTGAAGTCAGCTCCGGAAACACCATATATTTT	CAGSEVSSGNTIYF
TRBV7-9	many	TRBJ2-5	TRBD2	TGTGCCAGCAGCTTAGGGCCTAGCGGGGTTCGAGAGACCCAGTACTTC	CASSLGPSGVRETQYF
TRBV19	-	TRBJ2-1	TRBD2	TGTGCCAGTACTACGACTAGCGCCCCCTACAATGAGCAGTTCTTC	CASTTTSAPYNEQFF
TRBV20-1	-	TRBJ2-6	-	TGCAGTGCTAGAGATCCTTGGCGGGCTAGTGGGGCCAACGTCCTGACTTTC	CSARDPWRASGANVLTF
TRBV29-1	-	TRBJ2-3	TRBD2	TGCAGCGTTTCGGTTCGACTAGCGGGGGAAGATCCGCAGTATTTT	CSVSVRLAGEDPQYF
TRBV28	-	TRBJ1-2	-	TGTGCCAGCAGGATTTCGGGGGGCGCTGGCTATGGCTACACCTTC	CASRISGGAGYGYTF
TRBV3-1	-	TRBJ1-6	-	TGTGCCAGCAGCCAGCAAAAGACAGTGCCCCTCCACTTT	CASSQQKTVPLHF
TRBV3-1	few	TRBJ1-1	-	TGTGCCAGCAGCCACCCGGGATGGAACACTGAAGCTTTCTTT	CASSHPGWNTEAFF
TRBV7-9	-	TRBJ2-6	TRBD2	TGTGCCAGCAGCCAACTAGCGGGAACCTCTGGGGCCAACGTCCTGACTTTC	CASSQLAGTSGANVLTF
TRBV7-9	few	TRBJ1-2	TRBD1	TGTGCCAGCAGCCCCGGGACAGGGGGCTTTTCGGATGGCTACACCTTC	CASSPGTGGFSDGYTF